A single sample is the source of the 20 T cell receptor beta chains below, sequenced in a study of blood T cells in healthy people across ages. Alongside a J-beta primer mix, a sample-barcoded 5' primer served in a second PCR lasting about 7 to 11 cycles. One entry per CDR3 protein results from TCRdb running MiXCR on the 5' RACE reads. The profile shows more than 900,000 distinct CDR3 sequences, approximately 26% of them singletons. The data were also submitted as part of a second study, on T cells of mothers and their children.

Material for sequencing was blood. These receptors all come from a girl aged 2 to 10 in good health.

The table lists this clonotype with a count of one. This rearrangement joins TRBV20-1 to TRBJ2-1; 8 nucleotides align to TRBD2. The V gene's germline CDR1 is DFQATT and CDR2 SNEGSKA (reference sequence). The CDR3 covers 15 residues. Unmatched junction bases numbered 11, after V lost 4 bases and J lost 6 bases. This CDR3 is CSANDGGGGPNEQFF. The CDR3 DNA reads as TGCAGTGCTAATGATGGTGGCGGGGGGCCCAATGAGCAGTTCTTC.

The V and J genes are TRBV5-1 and TRBJ2-7, with 7 positions matching TRBD2. V lost 4 bases and J lost 2; bases outside the gene matches: 9. This CDR3 is 15 amino acids long. Germline values: CDR1 SGHRS, CDR2 YFSETQ. CDR3 DNA sequence: TGCGCCAGCAGCCCACCGGGGGGTAGAACCTACGAGCAGTACTTC. This encodes CASSPPGGRTYEQYF.

This clonotype was counted a few times. The rearrangement uses TRBV27 and TRBJ1-1; D is unresolved. This CDR3 is 11 amino acids long. CDR1 and CDR2 (germline): MNHEY, SMNVEV (reference sequence). V dropped 2 bases and J dropped 10 bases, with 8 bases sitting between them. CDR3 in DNA: TGTGCCAGCAGTTTACCCCTTCCAGCTTTCTTT. It specifies CASSLPLPAFF.

This chain connects TRBV20-1 to TRBJ1-2; D gene unclear. Trimming cost V 7 bases and J 4 bases, with 10 bases left between them. From germline, CDR1 is DFQATT and CDR2 SNEGSKA (reference sequence). This CDR3 is 11 amino acids long. As DNA, the CDR3 is TGCAGTGTGGGCGCTCTCTATGGCTACACCTTC. The encoded protein is CSVGALYGYTF.

This clonotype has more than one count but fewer than ten. The V call is TRBV2, the J call TRBJ2-5; D gene ambiguous. The assigned J gene may be wrong: the sequence end matches TRBJ2-1 better. Germline CDR1 reads SNHLY; CDR2 reads FYNNEI. This CDR3 comprises 14 residues. The CDR3 region has the DNA TGTGCCAGCAGTTCTTGGACGGTGGGAAATGAGCAGTTCTTC. Protein: CASSSWTVGNEQFF.

The J gene is TRBJ1-2, the V gene TRBV6-1, with D possibly matching TRBD1 (5 bases). V was cut by 6 bases and J by 0 bases, with 20 bases left in between. There are 17 residues in the CDR3. Germline assignment: CDR1 MNHNS and CDR2 SASEGT. The CDR3 spells CASSTRGAKTSNYGYTF. DNA for the CDR3: TGTGCCAGCAGCACCCGCGGGGCCAAGACATCTAACTATGGCTACACCTTC.

The J gene is TRBJ2-2, the V gene TRBV28; 7 bases agree with TRBD2. The V segment lost 1 base and the J segment 0 bases; nucleotides outside the gene matches: 5. The CDR3 sequence is 17 residues long. Germline loops: CDR1 MDHEN, CDR2 SYDVKM. DNA of the CDR3: TGTGCCAGCAGTTTATTGTTTGCGGGAGCGAACACCGGGGAGCTGTTTTTT. Encoded protein: CASSLLFAGANTGELFF.

This clonotype was detected only a few times. The chain is built from TRBV7-2 and TRBJ2-3, with D unresolved. CDR3 length equals 14 residues. From germline, CDR1 is SGHTA and CDR2 FQGNSA. V shed 3 bases and J shed 1 base, with 8 bases lying between them. The CDR3 DNA reads as TGTGCCAGCAGCTTCATAGCAGGCACAGATACGCAGTATTTT. Protein: CASSFIAGTDTQYF.

This chain links TRBV6-6 with TRBJ1-2; 7 bases match TRBD1. Germline loops: CDR1 MNHNY, CDR2 SVGAGI (reference sequence). CDR3 length: 14 amino acids. V lost 8 bases, J lost 2 bases, and 8 bases stayed unmatched. The CDR3 DNA sequence: TGTGCCAGCTTGGAGGCGACAGGGAACTATGGCTACACCTTC. Amino acids: CASLEATGNYGYTF.

V usage is TRBV4-3 and J usage is TRBJ2-7; possible D gene TRBD1, 6 bases. Between the trimmed V and J ends, which lost 3 bases and 4 bases, there was a span of 22 bases. CDR1 and CDR2 (germline): LGHNA, YSLEER. The CDR3 consists of 17 residues. The DNA for the CDR3 is TGCGCCAGCAGCCAGGGCCGGACAGACCTTACGGGGTACGAGCAGTACTTC. Its protein product is CASSQGRTDLTGYEQYF.

The chain combines TRBV20-1 with TRBJ2-6; 12 bases map to TRBD2. The V segment lost 2 bases and the J segment 2 bases; nucleotides outside the gene matches: 7. The CDR3 spans 18 residues. CDR1 and CDR2 from the germline V gene are DFQATT and SNEGSKA (reference sequence). The chain's CDR3 is CSARTLTSGRAGANVLTF. The DNA for the CDR3 is TGCAGTGCTAGAACTTTGACTAGCGGGAGAGCTGGGGCCAACGTCCTGACTTTC.

The gene calls are TRBV20-1 and TRBJ1-5; the match to TRBD1 covers 7 bases. The CDR3 runs to 19 residues. Germline V gives CDR1 DFQATT, CDR2 SNEGSKA (reference sequence). V was clipped by 0 bases and J by 2 bases; unmatched bases: 16. DNA for the CDR3: TGCAGTGCTAGAGATCTACGGTCAGGGGGGATTATAGGCAATCAGCCCCAGCATTTT. It is translated as CSARDLRSGGIIGNQPQHF.

V usage is TRBV18 and J usage is TRBJ2-5; 7 bases agree with TRBD1. The J call could be wrong; TRBJ2-7 is a better fit for the DNA end. The CDR3 spans 15 residues. Germline CDR1 is KGHSH and CDR2 is LQKENI. CDR3 loop: CASSPPGQISYEQYF. CDR3 nucleotide sequence: TGTGCCAGCTCACCACCGGGACAGATCTCCTACGAGCAGTACTTC.

This sequence joins TRBV6-1 and TRBJ2-5; the D gene could be TRBD1 or TRBD2 (7 bases each). The length of the CDR3 is 14 residues. CDR1 MNHNS and CDR2 SASEGT come from the germline V gene. V was cut by 6 bases and J by 4 bases, with 15 bases left in between. The CDR3 sequence: CASRLAAGGETQYF. The CDR3 DNA reads TGTGCCAGCAGGCTAGCGGCAGGGGGAGAGACCCAGTACTTC.

The chain combines TRBV29-1 with TRBJ1-1; D gene ambiguous. Between the trimmed V and J ends, which lost 5 bases and 8 bases, there was a span of 15 bases. The CDR3 consists of 12 residues. The V gene's germline CDR1 is SQVTM and CDR2 ANQGSEA. The CDR3 region is CSVQAGGREAFF. The CDR3 nucleotides are TGCAGCGTTCAGGCAGGAGGTAGGGAAGCTTTCTTT.

The chain joins TRBV24-1 to TRBJ1-2, with D possibly matching TRBD1 (5 bases). The CDR3 runs to 11 residues. Germline V CDR1 and CDR2: KGHDR, SFDVKD. The ends were cut back, 5 bases at V and 8 bases at J, with 8 bases in the middle. The CDR3 region is CATSGGEGYTF. In DNA form, the CDR3 reads TGTGCCACCAGTGGAGGGGAAGGCTACACCTTC.

This clonotype was seen a few times. J is TRBJ2-7 and V is TRBV6-1; D may be TRBD1 or TRBD2 (5 bases each). V dropped 7 bases and J dropped 0 bases, with 13 bases sitting between them. This CDR3 region has 14 residues. The germline gives CDR1 MNHNS, CDR2 SASEGT. The CDR3 loop is CASKGTLSSYEQYF. DNA of the CDR3: TGTGCCAGCAAAGGGACCCTAAGCTCCTACGAGCAGTACTTC.

This clonotype was seen a handful of times. The chain uses TRBV12-3 or TRBV12-4 and TRBJ2-5; D call uncertain. This CDR3 has 11 residues. V gave up 6 bases and J gave up 5 bases, with 7 bases separating them. The CDR3 nucleotides are TGTGCCAGCAGGTTAAGGGAGACCCAGTACTTC. It codes for CASRLRETQYF.

Remarks on this clonotype: A junction boundary mismatches the germline segment, possibly from a read error. The chain couples TRBV6-2 or TRBV6-3 to TRBJ2-3; TRBD2 agrees at 9 bases. Germline assignment: CDR1 MNHEY and CDR2 SVGEGT. The CDR3 consists of 19 residues. CDR3: CVSSYPLFVLAGSTDTQYF. The CDR3 bases are TGTGTCAGCAGTTATCCCCTCTTCGTCCTAGCGGGGAGCACAGATACGCAGTATTTT.

This chain joins TRBV6-6 and TRBJ1-2; D is ambiguous. Deletions cut 5 bases from V and 2 bases from J, with 15 bases between. The CDR3 is 15 residues long. Germline V CDR1 and CDR2: MNHNY, SVGAGI (reference sequence). CDR3 sequence (DNA): TGTGCCAGCAGTAACAGTCTCCGGGTCAACTATGGCTACACCTTC. Translating it yields CASSNSLRVNYGYTF.